Following are 32 T cell receptor beta chains from one sample sequenced in a study of early T cells in non-severe SARS-CoV-2 infection. TCRdb reprocessed the 5' RACE reads via MiXCR and lists one record per CDR3 protein. Of 60,000 to 85,000 distinct CDR3 sequences listed, around 15% are singletons. Sequenced: whole blood. The receptors were gathered from an adult who was a healthcare worker with PCR-confirmed SARS-CoV-2 infection or an uninfected control (not recorded which).

This clonotype was seen only a few times. V and J are TRBV24-1 and TRBJ2-1, with 7 positions matching TRBD2. V was pared by 1 base and J by 4 bases, with 6 bases of the junction left unmatched. From germline, CDR1 is KGHDR and CDR2 SFDVKD. CDR3 size: 16 residues. The CDR3 DNA reads as TGTGCCACCAGTGATTTATCTAGCGGCCCTTACAATGAGCAGTTCTTC. Amino acids: CATSDLSSGPYNEQFF.

This rearrangement joins TRBV7-3 to TRBJ2-1; D possibly corresponds to TRBD2 (5 bases). Trimming left V 0 bases short and J 8 bases short, with 8 bases between. The CDR3 runs 13 residues. CDR1 is SGHTA and CDR2 is FQGTGA in the germline V gene. CDR3 nucleotides: TGTGCCAGCAGCTTAACCGGGGTGGATGAGCAGTTCTTC. Translating it yields CASSLTGVDEQFF.

This clonotype was counted only a few times. This chain connects TRBV7-9 to TRBJ2-5, with D unresolved. The V gene's germline CDR1 is SEHNR and CDR2 FQNEAQ (reference sequence). The CDR3 totals 12 residues. Trimming stripped 1 base from V and 5 bases from J, with 5 bases between. CDR3 sequence (DNA): TGTGCCAGCAGCTTAGGATTCGAGACCCAGTACTTC. It translates to CASSLGFETQYF. Drawing the rest from reference TRBV7-9 and TRBJ2-5, the complete variable domain is DTGVSQNPRHKITKRGQNVTFRCDPISEHNRLYWYRQTLGQGPEFLTYFQNEAQLEKSRLLSDRFSAERPKGSFSTLEIQRTEQGDSAMYLCASSLGFETQYFGPGTRLLVL.

The chain uses TRBV3-1 and TRBJ2-1, with 7 bases that match TRBD2. V gave up 9 bases and J gave up 7 bases; unmatched junction bases: 12. Germline assignment: CDR1 LGHDT and CDR2 YNNKEL (reference sequence). This CDR3 contains 14 residues. CDR3 nucleotide sequence: TGTGCCAGTCAAACGGCGGGAGAAAAGAATGAGCAGTTCTTC. Protein: CASQTAGEKNEQFF.

This clonotype has just a few counts. The chain links TRBV18 to TRBJ1-2; D call uncertain. CDR1 is KGHSH and CDR2 is LQKENI in the germline V gene. The CDR3 has 13 amino acids. Trimming stripped 3 bases from V and 4 bases from J, with 9 bases between. CDR3 coding DNA: TGTGCCAGCTCACCCGGACTGAGCTATGGCTACACCTTC. Translating gives CASSPGLSYGYTF.

This clonotype was counted only a few times. The CDR3 DNA reads TGTGCCAGCAGTGAAGAGGGCTTAAGCAATCAGCCCCAGCATTTT. Its translation: CASSEEGLSNQPQHF. This sequence joins TRBV6-1 and TRBJ1-5; D is unclear. This CDR3 has 15 residues. Germline V CDR1 and CDR2: MNHNS, SASEGT. The V end was cut by 1 base, the J end by 1 base, with 8 bases between.

The CDR3 DNA follows: TGTGCCTGGAGTTACAGGATTGACACTGAAGCTTTCTTT. Protein: CAWSYRIDTEAFF. The chain links TRBV30 to TRBJ1-1; D possibly corresponds to TRBD1 (5 bases). The CDR3 is 13 residues long. V lost 2 bases and J 3 bases, leaving 10 bases between the germline ends. Germline CDR1 GTSNPN, CDR2 SVGIG (reference sequence).

The rearrangement uses TRBV29-1 and TRBJ1-5; TRBD1 aligns across 7 bases. The CDR3 extends over 12 amino acids. J gave up 7 bases and V 6 bases, and 6 bases lay outside the gene matches. Germline lookup yields CDR1 SQVTM and CDR2 ANQGSEA. This chain's CDR3 is CSVGAGGQPQHF. The CDR3 nucleotides are TGCAGCGTCGGAGCAGGGGGACAGCCCCAGCATTTT.

The rearrangement links TRBV7-8 to TRBJ2-7; 7 nucleotides align to TRBD1. Unmatched junction bases numbered 8, after V lost 4 bases and J lost 2 bases. The CDR3 has 15 residues. CDR1 is SGHVS, CDR2 FQNEAQ, per germline. This CDR3 is CASSSRQGTAYEQYF. CDR3 coding DNA: TGTGCCAGCAGCTCCAGACAGGGTACGGCCTACGAGCAGTACTTC.

This clonotype has more than one count but fewer than ten. The chain is built from TRBV3-1 and TRBJ1-1; 7 bases agree with TRBD1. V lost 1 base and J lost 0; bases outside the gene matches: 8. The CDR3 totals 17 residues. Germline CDR1 LGHDT, CDR2 YNNKEL (reference sequence). The CDR3 reads CASSQAGQAAMNTEAFF. The CDR3 DNA follows: TGTGCCAGCAGCCAAGCAGGACAGGCCGCCATGAACACTGAAGCTTTCTTT.

This rearrangement joins TRBV7-2 to TRBJ1-1; TRBD1 might be the D (5 bases). The CDR3 is made up of 13 amino acids. Germline lookup yields CDR1 SGHTA and CDR2 FQGNSA. Trimming removed 2 bases at V and 6 bases at J, with 10 bases between. The CDR3 sequence is CASSLYGAPEAFF. As DNA, the CDR3 is TGTGCCAGCAGCTTATACGGGGCCCCTGAAGCTTTCTTT.

This chain connects TRBV5-1 to TRBJ1-1; D gene uncertain. The CDR3 contains 14 residues. V was pared by 5 bases and J by 0 bases, with 11 bases between. The germline gives CDR1 SGHRS, CDR2 YFSETQ. This chain's CDR3 is CASRQKVMNTEAFF. The DNA for the CDR3 is TGCGCCAGCAGGCAGAAAGTCATGAACACTGAAGCTTTCTTT.

V and J are TRBV6-2 or TRBV6-3 and TRBJ2-7; no reliable D call. V lost 4 bases and J 3 bases, leaving 10 bases between the germline ends. Germline CDR1 MNHEY, CDR2 SVGEGT. This CDR3 is built from 13 residues. The CDR3 DNA reads as TGTGCCAGCAGTTTACTGAGCTACTACGAGCAGTACTTC. This translates into CASSLLSYYEQYF.

This clonotype has just a few counts. V is TRBV27 and J is TRBJ2-7; TRBD2 is a possible D gene (5 bases). This CDR3 has 12 amino acids. Trimming shortened V by 6 bases and J by 2 bases, and 8 bases separated the two germline ends. Germline CDR1 MNHEY, CDR2 SMNVEV (reference sequence). This chain's CDR3 is CASSPGAYEQYF. The CDR3 coding sequence is TGTGCCAGCAGCCCCGGGGCCTACGAGCAGTACTTC.

This chain links TRBV2 with TRBJ1-6; TRBD1 aligns across 10 bases. Germline trimming cut 6 bases from V and 7 bases from J; bases unmatched to any gene: 3. The CDR3 loop spans 14 amino acids. Germline CDR1 reads SNHLY; CDR2 reads FYNNEI. The CDR3 loop reads CASSRQGANSPLHF. The CDR3 DNA follows: TGTGCCAGCAGCAGACAGGGGGCGAATTCACCCCTCCACTTT. Filled out from reference TRBV2 and TRBJ1-6, the complete variable domain reads EPEVTQTPSHQVTQMGQEVILRCVPISNHLYFYWYRQILGQKVEFLVSFYNNEISEKSEIFDDQFSVERPDGSNFTLKIRSTKLEDSAMYFCASSRQGANSPLHFGNGTRLTVT.

The rearrangement uses TRBV29-1 and TRBJ1-2; D may be TRBD1 (5 bases). Trimming left V 1 base short and J 6 bases short, with 9 bases between. The CDR3 covers 12 residues. Germline CDR1 and CDR2: SQVTM and ANQGSEA. CDR3 protein: CSVEGQGNGYTF. CDR3 coding DNA: TGCAGCGTTGAAGGGCAGGGAAATGGCTACACCTTC. The whole variable domain, remainder taken from reference TRBV29-1 and TRBJ1-2, is SAVISQKPSRDICQRGTSLTIQCQVDSQVTMMFWYRQQPGQSLTLIATANQGSEATYESGFVIDKFPISRPNLTFSTLTVSNMSPEDSSIYLCSVEGQGNGYTFGSGTRLTVV.

This clonotype has a count of ten or more. The genes are TRBV3-1 and TRBJ2-3; a weak D match, TRBD2 (6 bases). V lost 1 base, J lost 0 bases, and 11 bases lay in between. The germline V gene encodes CDR1 LGHDT and CDR2 YNNKEL (reference sequence). CDR3 size: 16 residues. CDR3 sequence: CASSQAGGTSTDTQYF. CDR3 DNA: TGTGCCAGCAGCCAAGCGGGCGGGACCAGCACAGATACGCAGTATTTT.

This rearrangement joins TRBV27 to TRBJ2-1, with 8 bases fitting TRBD2. After removal of 2 bases from V and 4 bases from J, the junction contained 7 bases not matched to a gene. In germline, CDR1 is MNHEY, CDR2 SMNVEV (reference sequence). This CDR3 contains 16 residues. The CDR3 sequence: CASSLLSGGGYNEQFF. The CDR3 region has the DNA TGTGCCAGCAGTTTACTTAGTGGCGGGGGGTACAATGAGCAGTTCTTC.

The chain carries TRBV12-3 or TRBV12-4 and TRBJ2-4; 11 nucleotides match TRBD1. The trim removed 1 base at V and 3 bases at J, leaving 11 bases unmatched. CDR3 length: 19 residues. Here the CDR3 DNA reads TGTGCCAGCAGTTTAGACTGGACAGGGGGCGCGTACGGCAAAAACATTCAGTACTTC. This sequence encodes CASSLDWTGGAYGKNIQYF.

The rearrangement uses TRBV24-1 and TRBJ2-2, with D unresolved. V lost 3 bases to trimming and J lost 5 bases, with 15 bases between them. In germline, CDR1 is KGHDR, CDR2 SFDVKD. The CDR3 is 16 amino acids. In DNA, the CDR3 is TGTGCCACCAGTGATCCGACGCACAAACGGACCGGGGAGCTGTTTTTT. Translating gives CATSDPTHKRTGELFF.

This clonotype was recorded once. This chain uses TRBV28 with TRBJ2-6, with D possibly being TRBD1 (6 bases). The length of the CDR3 is 14 residues. Germline V gene data show CDR1 as MDHEN and CDR2 as SYDVKM. V lost 3 bases to trimming and J lost 5 bases, with 8 bases between them. CDR3 nucleotides: TGTGCCAGCAGTTTTACAGGGAGGGCCAACGTCCTGACTTTC. Its protein product is CASSFTGRANVLTF. The full variable domain, with the rest looked up from reference TRBV28 and TRBJ2-6, is DVKVTQSSRYLVKRTGEKVFLECVQDMDHENMFWYRQDPGLGLRLIYFSYDVKMKEKGDIPEGYSVSREKKERFSLILESASTNQTSMYLCASSFTGRANVLTFGAGSRLTVL.

Ten or more counts support this clonotype. V gene TRBV3-1 combines with J gene TRBJ1-2; tentatively, D is TRBD1 (5 bases). The CDR3 runs to 17 residues. CDR1 and CDR2 (germline): LGHDT, YNNKEL (reference sequence). Between the trimmed V and J ends, which lost 0 bases and 4 bases, there was a span of 18 bases. CDR3 residues: CASSQDRDGLIGYGYTF. CDR3 coding DNA: TGTGCCAGCAGCCAAGATCGGGACGGATTAATAGGCTATGGCTACACCTTC.

V is TRBV24-1 and J is TRBJ1-1, with 8 bases lining up with TRBD1. The V gene's germline CDR1 is KGHDR and CDR2 SFDVKD. The CDR3 consists of 14 residues. V was clipped by 2 bases and J by 10 bases; unmatched bases: 8. CDR3 region: CATSDSVDREGAFF. The CDR3 DNA is TGTGCCACCAGTGATTCGGTGGACAGGGAGGGAGCTTTCTTT.

J is TRBJ2-5 and V is TRBV3-1; 13 bases fit TRBD2. The CDR3 has 17 residues. CDR1 is LGHDT and CDR2 is YNNKEL in the germline V gene (reference sequence). Unmatched junction bases numbered 10, after V lost 4 bases and J lost 5 bases. CDR3 protein: CASSRELAGGPRETQYF. The CDR3 DNA reads TGTGCCAGCAGCCGAGAACTAGCGGGAGGGCCACGGGAGACCCAGTACTTC.

This clonotype was counted only a few times. The chain couples TRBV30 to TRBJ1-1, with D hard to call. Deletions cut 0 bases from V and 1 base from J, with 9 bases between. Germline V gene lookup returns CDR1 GTSNPN and CDR2 SVGIG (reference sequence). The CDR3 runs 14 residues. Here the CDR3 reads CAWSVGLGNTEAFF. Written as DNA, the CDR3 is TGTGCCTGGAGTGTGGGGTTGGGGAACACTGAAGCTTTCTTT.

The gene calls are TRBV5-4 and TRBJ1-2; D gene uncertain. Between the trimmed V and J ends, which lost 5 bases and 0 bases, there was a span of 14 bases. The CDR3 extends over 15 amino acids. Germline V CDR1 and CDR2: SGHNT, YYREEE (reference sequence). The CDR3 DNA follows: TGTGCCAGCAGTTTGACTGGGCCTTCTAACTATGGCTACACCTTC. Its translation: CASSLTGPSNYGYTF.

This clonotype was counted between two and nine times. The chain employs TRBV5-1 and TRBJ2-7, with D possibly matching TRBD2 (6 bases). The V gene lost 0 bases and the J gene lost 5 bases, with 15 bases spanning the gap. This CDR3 is 15 amino acids long. The V gene's germline CDR1 is SGHRS and CDR2 YFSETQ. The CDR3 loop is CASSLETSQNNEQYF. The CDR3 nucleotides read TGCGCCAGCAGCTTGGAAACTAGCCAGAATAACGAGCAGTACTTC.

The chain is built from TRBV28 and TRBJ2-7; 7 bases match TRBD1. Unmatched junction bases numbered 7, after V lost 5 bases and J lost 3 bases. Germline V gene lookup returns CDR1 MDHEN and CDR2 SYDVKM. CDR3 length: 14 residues. This CDR3 is CASSPGQAHYEQYF. The CDR3 DNA reads TGTGCCAGCAGTCCCGGACAGGCTCACTACGAGCAGTACTTC.

This clonotype was seen more than once but under ten times. The chain is built from TRBV20-1 and TRBJ1-4; unclear D gene. CDR3 length equals 11 residues. Looked up from germline, CDR1 is DFQATT and CDR2 is SNEGSKA (reference sequence). In DNA form, the CDR3 reads TGCGTGGGTTATACTAATGAAAAACTGTTTTTT. It encodes CVGYTNEKLFF.

The rearrangement joins TRBV10-3 to TRBJ2-6, with D tentatively TRBD1 (5 bases). V lost 6 bases and J lost 4, with 13 bases in between. Germline CDR1 is ENHRY and CDR2 is SYGVKD. The CDR3 covers 15 residues. The CDR3 reads CAIRDSLDGANVLTF. As DNA, the CDR3 is TGTGCCATCAGAGACAGCTTAGACGGGGCCAACGTCCTGACTTTC.

This chain links TRBV9 with TRBJ2-2; no definite D call. Germline V gives CDR1 SGDLS, CDR2 YYNGEE. The CDR3 covers 15 residues. The ends were cut back, 0 bases at V and 3 bases at J, with 9 bases in the middle. CDR3 bases: TGTGCCAGCAGCGTAGGGGTGGTTCACACCGGGGAGCTGTTTTTT. It specifies CASSVGVVHTGELFF.

The chain carries TRBV6-5 and TRBJ1-4; D is uncertain. The V gene lost 6 bases and the J gene lost 8 bases, with 16 bases spanning the gap. Germline V gene lookup returns CDR1 MNHEY and CDR2 SVGAGI. CDR3 length equals 14 residues. CDR3 bases: TGTGCCAGCAGGCAGGACGCTTGGGGAGAAAAACTGTTTTTT. Translated: CASRQDAWGEKLFF.